This record concerns one T cell receptor beta chain sequence. Its antigen remains unknown. Between the trimmed V and J ends, which lost 1 base and 5 bases, there was a span of 11 bases. This CDR3 has 14 amino acids. The germline gives CDR1 SEHNR, CDR2 FQNEAQ (reference sequence). The protocol was immunoSEQ multiplex PCR, while the TCRdb copy is restricted to in-frame clones and leaves out a portion. The sample includes about 67,000 clones, about 88% of them seen just once. The data stem from a study of OX40 agonist ivuxolimab in advanced cancers. About the study: Patients took ivuxolimab, an agonistic anti-OX40 (CD134) antibody. The dose-escalation group included hepatocellular carcinoma, melanoma, renal cell carcinoma and head and neck cancer. Age averaged around 60 years (range about 23 to 80), and 82.7% were male.

Study results and limitations: Clonal expansion from baseline to week 6 occurred in both CD4+ and CD8+ T cells.

Sequencing was performed on CD4+ or CD8+ T cells sorted from blood, taken in a trial of the OX40 agonist ivuxolimab. The chain employs TRBV7-9 and TRBJ1-2; D gene ambiguous. The sequence was obtained from an adult with an advanced solid tumor such as melanoma, head and neck, liver or kidney cancer. As DNA, the CDR3 is TGTGCCAGCAGCTTAGGAGGGAATTCGTATGGCTACACCTTC. As protein: CASSLGGNSYGYTF.